This is a list of T cell receptor beta chains from one sample in a study of T cell responses to AZD1222 COVID-19 vaccine. The repertoire was sequenced with immunoSEQ multiplex PCR; TCRdb's copy has only in-frame clones and lacks some. The data contain under 150,000 clones, 85% to 90% of them seen just once; the ten biggest clones take up 1.5% to 2%. This sample comprised peripheral blood, obtained 28 days after the second AZD1222 dose. These receptors all come from an adult who received the AZD1222 COVID-19 vaccine. The CDR3 runs from the conserved cysteine through the conserved F or W. The order of the fields is V gene, J gene, D gene, clone size, CDR3 DNA, CDR3 protein. The D gene is left open where the match is weak. Only part of the rows carry a size: once, few, many, or a class if the clone is expanded.

V: TRBV9; J: TRBJ2-5; D: NA; size: few; DNA: TGTGCCAGCAGCGTAGATGTAGGGCAAGAGACCCAGTACTTC; CDR3: CASSVDVGQETQYF
V: TRBV15; J: TRBJ2-5; D: NA; size: NA; DNA: TGTGCCACCAGCATACCAGCGGTGGGGAGTGGGACCCAGTACTTC; CDR3: CATSIPAVGSGTQYF
V: TRBV12-3/TRBV12-4; J: TRBJ1-6; D: NA; size: NA; DNA: TGTGCCAGCAGTCCCGGACAGATTCTACCCCTCCACTTT; CDR3: CASSPGQILPLHF
V: TRBV6-5; J: TRBJ1-1; D: NA; size: NA; DNA: TGTGCCAGCAGTCCTACGGGGGGCACTGAAGCTTTCTTT; CDR3: CASSPTGGTEAFF
V: TRBV28; J: TRBJ1-5; D: NA; size: NA; DNA: TGTGCCAGCAGCCATGACAGGTACAATCAGCCCCAGCATTTT; CDR3: CASSHDRYNQPQHF
V: TRBV5-5; J: TRBJ2-2; D: NA; size: NA; DNA: TGTGCCAGCAGCTTGGCCTTATTCACTGGGGAGCTGTTTTTT; CDR3: CASSLALFTGELFF
V: TRBV7-2; J: TRBJ1-6; D: NA; size: once; DNA: TGTGCCAGCAGCTACTCCCCCCCCATAAGTTCACCCCTCCACTTT; CDR3: CASSYSPPISSPLHF
V: TRBV3-1/TRBV3-2; J: TRBJ2-2; D: NA; size: NA; DNA: TGTGCCAGCAGCACAAAATCGAGGGTGCAATACACCGGGGAGCTGTTTTTT; CDR3: CASSTKSRVQYTGELFF
V: TRBV11-2; J: TRBJ2-5; D: NA; size: NA; DNA: TGTGCCAGCAGCTCCGCGGGACAGTTTTGGGAGACCCAGTACTTC; CDR3: CASSSAGQFWETQYF
V: TRBV5-4; J: TRBJ2-2; D: TRBD2; size: NA; DNA: TGTGCCAGCAGCGTGGGACTAGCGTCTGGGGAGCTGTTTTTT; CDR3: CASSVGLASGELFF
V: TRBV7-8; J: TRBJ1-4; D: NA; size: NA; DNA: TGTGCCAGCAGCTTAGTGGGGCTTGAAAAACTGTTTTTT; CDR3: CASSLVGLEKLFF
V: TRBV5-1; J: TRBJ2-2; D: TRBD1; size: NA; DNA: TGCGCCAGCAGCTTGAACAGGGGATTTGATATCACCGGGGAGCTGTTTTTT; CDR3: CASSLNRGFDITGELFF
V: TRBV19; J: TRBJ2-4; D: TRBD1; size: NA; DNA: TGTGCCAGTAGTATCCCAGGGGGCACTCAGTACTTC; CDR3: CASSIPGGTQYF
V: TRBV19; J: TRBJ1-1; D: TRBD1; size: NA; DNA: TGTGCCAGTAGTCCGAGGACAGGGACAGGGACTGAAGCTTTCTTT; CDR3: CASSPRTGTGTEAFF
V: TRBV6-5; J: TRBJ1-2; D: NA; size: once; DNA: TGTGCCAGCAGTCCCGGATGGGGGACTAACTATGGCTACACCTTC; CDR3: CASSPGWGTNYGYTF
V: TRBV5-8; J: TRBJ2-4; D: NA; size: NA; DNA: TGTGCCAGCAGCGCCAAAAACATTCAGTACTTC; CDR3: CASSAKNIQYF
V: TRBV7-2; J: TRBJ1-2; D: NA; size: NA; DNA: TGTGCCAGCAGCTTGTCGACAGACTATGGCTACACCTTC; CDR3: CASSLSTDYGYTF
V: TRBV28; J: TRBJ1-5; D: TRBD1; size: NA; DNA: TGTGCCAGCACCCCCCGGGACAGGGGCAATCAGCCCCAGCATTTT; CDR3: CASTPRDRGNQPQHF
V: TRBV18; J: TRBJ2-3; D: NA; size: NA; DNA: TGTGCCAGCTCACCAATGCCACCCACAGATACGCAGTATTTT; CDR3: CASSPMPPTDTQYF
V: TRBV25-1; J: TRBJ2-1; D: TRBD2; size: NA; DNA: TGTGCCAGCAGTGACCCCCCTGGGGGAGGGAACTCCTACAATGAGCAGTTCTTC; CDR3: CASSDPPGGGNSYNEQFF
V: TRBV9; J: TRBJ2-2; D: NA; size: NA; DNA: TGTGCCAGCAGCGCTGGTGGGGGCACCGGGGAGCTGTTTTTT; CDR3: CASSAGGGTGELFF
V: TRBV11-3; J: TRBJ2-1; D: NA; size: NA; DNA: TGTGCCAGCAGCTTAGGCAGCAATGAGCAGTTCTTC; CDR3: CASSLGSNEQFF
V: TRBV7-8; J: TRBJ2-1; D: TRBD2; size: NA; DNA: TGTGCCAGCAGCCTCGGGACTAGCGGGACCCTTGGTGAGCAGTTCTTC; CDR3: CASSLGTSGTLGEQFF
V: TRBV28; J: TRBJ1-3; D: NA; size: NA; DNA: TGTGCCAGCAGTCCACAGGGCTATGGAAACACCATATATTTT; CDR3: CASSPQGYGNTIYF
V: TRBV3-1/TRBV3-2; J: TRBJ1-2; D: NA; size: once; DNA: TGTGCCAGCAGCCAGGGGGGGGCCGGTTCTTATGGCTACACCTTC; CDR3: CASSQGGAGSYGYTF
V: TRBV11-3; J: TRBJ1-1; D: NA; size: once; DNA: TGTGCCAGCAGCTTAGGGGGGACGGGGAACACTGAAGCTTTCTTT; CDR3: CASSLGGTGNTEAFF
V: TRBV24-1; J: TRBJ2-7; D: NA; size: NA; DNA: TGTGCCACCAGTGCGGGGCCCCGGTACGAGCAGTACTTC; CDR3: CATSAGPRYEQYF
V: TRBV27; J: TRBJ2-5; D: TRBD2; size: NA; DNA: TGTGCCAGCAGTTCGCGGGGGGCCGGAGGGACCCAGTACTTC; CDR3: CASSSRGAGGTQYF
V: TRBV2; J: TRBJ1-6; D: TRBD1; size: once; DNA: TGTGCCAGCAGGACCGGGACAGCGGTAAATAATTCACCCCTCCACTTT; CDR3: CASRTGTAVNNSPLHF
V: TRBV7-9; J: TRBJ1-5; D: NA; size: few; DNA: TGTGCCAGCAGCTCCAGGGGAGGGATAGGTGGCAATCAGCCCCAGCATTTT; CDR3: CASSSRGGIGGNQPQHF
V: TRBV30; J: TRBJ2-5; D: TRBD1; size: NA; DNA: TGTGCCTGGAGTCTAATAACCAGACAGGGAGAGACCCAGTACTTC; CDR3: CAWSLITRQGETQYF
V: TRBV7-2; J: TRBJ1-2; D: NA; size: NA; DNA: TGTGCCAGCAGCCGTGCAGGGGCTCGTCAATTC; CDR3: CASSRAGARQF
V: TRBV6-6; J: TRBJ1-2; D: NA; size: NA; DNA: TGTGCCAGCATCACGGACCCAAAGGACGGGGGCTACACCTTC; CDR3: CASITDPKDGGYTF
V: TRBV19; J: TRBJ2-3; D: TRBD2; size: NA; DNA: TGTGCCAGTAACTCGCGGGGGACCACAGATACGCAGTATTTT; CDR3: CASNSRGTTDTQYF
V: TRBV28; J: TRBJ1-5; D: NA; size: NA; DNA: TGTGCCAGCAGGGGAGGGGGAACGGGACAGCCCCAGCATTTT; CDR3: CASRGGGTGQPQHF
V: TRBV3-1/TRBV3-2; J: TRBJ1-1; D: TRBD1; size: NA; DNA: TGTGCCAGCAGCCATGCAGGGGGGGGAACTGAAGCTTTCTTT; CDR3: CASSHAGGGTEAFF
V: TRBV19; J: TRBJ1-2; D: NA; size: NA; DNA: TGTGCCAGCAGACAGGACTATGGCTACACCTTC; CDR3: CASRQDYGYTF
V: TRBV7-8; J: TRBJ2-2; D: NA; size: NA; DNA: TGTGCCAGCAGCGTAACTGTGAACACCGGGGAGCTGTTTTTT; CDR3: CASSVTVNTGELFF
V: TRBV2; J: TRBJ1-2; D: TRBD1; size: NA; DNA: TGTGCCAGCAGGGGGACAGGGGGCGTCTATGGCTACACCTTC; CDR3: CASRGTGGVYGYTF
V: TRBV4-2; J: TRBJ1-3; D: NA; size: NA; DNA: TGTGCCAGCAGCCAAGTGGACAAAATCTCTGGAAACACCATATATTTT; CDR3: CASSQVDKISGNTIYF
V: TRBV6-1; J: TRBJ1-2; D: NA; size: NA; DNA: TGTGCCAGCAGTGAAGCGGGCAGCAACTATGGCTACACCTTC; CDR3: CASSEAGSNYGYTF
V: TRBV27; J: TRBJ1-6; D: NA; size: NA; DNA: TGTGCCAGCAGTTTTCTCAATTCACCCCTCCACTTT; CDR3: CASSFLNSPLHF
V: TRBV11-2; J: TRBJ1-2; D: NA; size: NA; DNA: TGTGCCAGCAGCCGATCCAGGCAATATGGCTACACCTTC; CDR3: CASSRSRQYGYTF